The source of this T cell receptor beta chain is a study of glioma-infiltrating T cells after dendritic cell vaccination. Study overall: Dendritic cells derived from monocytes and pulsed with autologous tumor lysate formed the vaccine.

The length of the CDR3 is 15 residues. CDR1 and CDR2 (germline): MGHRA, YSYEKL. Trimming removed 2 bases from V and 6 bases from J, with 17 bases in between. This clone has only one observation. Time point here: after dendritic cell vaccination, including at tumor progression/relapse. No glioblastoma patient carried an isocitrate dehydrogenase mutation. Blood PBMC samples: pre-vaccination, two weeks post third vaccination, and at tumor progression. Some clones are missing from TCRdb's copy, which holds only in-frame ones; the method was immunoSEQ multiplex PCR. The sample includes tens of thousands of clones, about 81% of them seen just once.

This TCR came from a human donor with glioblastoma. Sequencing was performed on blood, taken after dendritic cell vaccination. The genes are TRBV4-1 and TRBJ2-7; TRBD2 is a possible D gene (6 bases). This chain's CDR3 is CASSQPHQGLPEQYF. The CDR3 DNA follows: TGCGCCAGCAGCCAACCGCACCAGGGACTCCCCGAGCAGTACTTC.